The entry below describes one T cell receptor beta chain. The repertoire was sequenced with immunoSEQ multiplex PCR; TCRdb's copy has only in-frame clones and lacks some. The table records around 1.1 million clones, around 77% of them present only once. The data stem from a study of shared clonotypes between healthy human individuals. V was pared by 1 base and J by 8 bases, with 15 bases between. Per the germline V gene, CDR1 is MDHEN and CDR2 is SYDVKM. The CDR3 has 15 residues. This chain connects TRBV28 to TRBJ1-3; tentative D call: TRBD1 (6 bases). Input material: memory CD4+ T cells from PBMCs. Documented subset: CD45RA-negative fraction. This TCR was sampled from a man between 18 and 29 years old in good health. Some clones in this sample may be carry-over from other donors' samples. The CDR3 here is CASSLLGARGDTIYF. The DNA for the CDR3 is TGTGCCAGCAGTTTATTGGGGGCAAGGGGAGACACCATATATTTT.